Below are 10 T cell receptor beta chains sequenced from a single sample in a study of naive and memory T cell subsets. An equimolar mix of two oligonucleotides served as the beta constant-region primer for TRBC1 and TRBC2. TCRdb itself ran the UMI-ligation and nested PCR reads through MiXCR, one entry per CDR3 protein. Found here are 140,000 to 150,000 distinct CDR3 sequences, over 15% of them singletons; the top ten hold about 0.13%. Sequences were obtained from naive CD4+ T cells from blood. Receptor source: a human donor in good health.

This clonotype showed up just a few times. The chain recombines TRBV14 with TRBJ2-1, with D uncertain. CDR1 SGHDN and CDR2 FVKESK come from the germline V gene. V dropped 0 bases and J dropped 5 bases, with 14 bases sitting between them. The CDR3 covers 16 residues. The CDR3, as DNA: TGTGCCAGCAGCCAAGATCAGCCCCCCCCCCACAATGAGCAGTTCTTC. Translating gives CASSQDQPPPHNEQFF.

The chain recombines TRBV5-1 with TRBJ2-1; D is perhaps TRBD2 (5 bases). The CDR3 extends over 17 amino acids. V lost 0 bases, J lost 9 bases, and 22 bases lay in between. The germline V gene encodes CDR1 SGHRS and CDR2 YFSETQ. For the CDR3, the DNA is TGCGCCAGCAGCTTGGCTTTTATTGGTTCTAGCTTCGGTGAGCAGTTCTTC. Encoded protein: CASSLAFIGSSFGEQFF.

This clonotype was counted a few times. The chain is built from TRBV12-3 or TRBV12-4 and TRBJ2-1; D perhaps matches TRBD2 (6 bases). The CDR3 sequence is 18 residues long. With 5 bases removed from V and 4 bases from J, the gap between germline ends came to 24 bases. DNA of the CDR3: TGTGCCAGCAGTGGGGTTAGCGGCCACGGTTTGGGGTACAATGAGCAGTTCTTC. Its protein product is CASSGVSGHGLGYNEQFF.

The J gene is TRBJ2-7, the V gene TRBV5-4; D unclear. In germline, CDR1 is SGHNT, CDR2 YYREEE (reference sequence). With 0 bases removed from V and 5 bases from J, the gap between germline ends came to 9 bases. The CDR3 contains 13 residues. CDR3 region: CASSLAGGHEQYF. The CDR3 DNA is TGTGCCAGCAGCTTGGCGGGCGGCCACGAGCAGTACTTC.

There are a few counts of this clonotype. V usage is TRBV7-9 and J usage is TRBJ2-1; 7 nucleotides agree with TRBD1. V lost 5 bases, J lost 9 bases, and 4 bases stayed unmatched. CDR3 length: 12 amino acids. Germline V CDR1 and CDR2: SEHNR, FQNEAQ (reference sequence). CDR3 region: CASSPTGAEQFF. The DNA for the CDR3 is TGTGCCAGCAGCCCTACAGGGGCTGAGCAGTTCTTC.

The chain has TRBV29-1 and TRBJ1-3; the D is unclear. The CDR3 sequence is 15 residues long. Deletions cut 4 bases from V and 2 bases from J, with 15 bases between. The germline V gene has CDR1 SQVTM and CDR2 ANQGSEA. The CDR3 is CSVVGVLGAGNTIYF. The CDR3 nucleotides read TGCAGCGTTGTGGGTGTCCTCGGAGCTGGAAACACCATATATTTT.

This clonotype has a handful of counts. The chain's CDR3 is CSARWLAYEQYF. The CDR3 nucleotides read TGCAGTGCTAGGTGGCTAGCCTACGAGCAGTACTTC. The rearrangement links TRBV20-1 to TRBJ2-7, with D unresolved. This CDR3 is 12 amino acids long. Trimming pared 3 bases from V and 2 bases from J, leaving 8 bases between. In germline, CDR1 is DFQATT, CDR2 SNEGSKA (reference sequence).

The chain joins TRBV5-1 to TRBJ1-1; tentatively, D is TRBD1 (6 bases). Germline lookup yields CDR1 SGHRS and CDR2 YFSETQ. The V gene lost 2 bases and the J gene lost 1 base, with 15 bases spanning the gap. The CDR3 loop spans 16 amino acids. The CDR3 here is CASSFGGSGRNTEAFF. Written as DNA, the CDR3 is TGCGCCAGCAGCTTTGGGGGCAGCGGGAGGAACACTGAAGCTTTCTTT.

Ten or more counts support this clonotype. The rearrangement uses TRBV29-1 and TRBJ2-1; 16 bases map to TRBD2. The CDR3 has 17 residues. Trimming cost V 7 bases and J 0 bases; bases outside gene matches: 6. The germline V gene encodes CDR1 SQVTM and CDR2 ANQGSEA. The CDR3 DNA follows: TGCAGCGCCTTGGGACTAGCGGGAGGGAGCTCCTACAATGAGCAGTTCTTC. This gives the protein CSALGLAGGSSYNEQFF.

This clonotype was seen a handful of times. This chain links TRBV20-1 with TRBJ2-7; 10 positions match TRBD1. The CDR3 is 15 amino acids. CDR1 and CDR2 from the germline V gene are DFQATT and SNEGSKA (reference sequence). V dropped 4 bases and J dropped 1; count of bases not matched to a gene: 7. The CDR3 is CSAIPGTGVSYEQYF. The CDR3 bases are TGCAGTGCTATACCCGGGACAGGGGTATCCTACGAGCAGTACTTC.